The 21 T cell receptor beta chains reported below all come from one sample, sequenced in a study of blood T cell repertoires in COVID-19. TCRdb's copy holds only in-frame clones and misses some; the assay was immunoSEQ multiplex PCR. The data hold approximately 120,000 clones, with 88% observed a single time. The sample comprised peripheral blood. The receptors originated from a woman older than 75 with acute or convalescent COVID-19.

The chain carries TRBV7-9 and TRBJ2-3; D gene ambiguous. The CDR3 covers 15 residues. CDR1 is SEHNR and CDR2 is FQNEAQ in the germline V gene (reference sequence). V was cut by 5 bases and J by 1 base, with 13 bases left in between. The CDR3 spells CASSNFLQRTDTQYF. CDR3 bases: TGTGCCAGCAGCAATTTTTTACAGCGCACAGATACGCAGTATTTT.

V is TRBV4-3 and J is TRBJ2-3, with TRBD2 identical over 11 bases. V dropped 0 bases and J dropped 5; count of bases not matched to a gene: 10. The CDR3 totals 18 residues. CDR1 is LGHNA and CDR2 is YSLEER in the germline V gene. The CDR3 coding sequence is TGCGCCAGCAGCCAAGAGGTCCTTAGCGGGGGGGCCAGAGATACGCAGTATTTT. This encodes CASSQEVLSGGARDTQYF.

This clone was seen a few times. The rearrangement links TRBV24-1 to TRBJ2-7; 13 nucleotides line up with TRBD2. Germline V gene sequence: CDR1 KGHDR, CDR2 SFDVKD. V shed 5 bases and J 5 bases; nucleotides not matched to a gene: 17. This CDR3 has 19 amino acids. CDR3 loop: CATSAPTVQLAGGTHEQYF. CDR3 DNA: TGTGCCACCAGTGCCCCGACAGTACAACTAGCGGGAGGGACCCACGAGCAGTACTTC.

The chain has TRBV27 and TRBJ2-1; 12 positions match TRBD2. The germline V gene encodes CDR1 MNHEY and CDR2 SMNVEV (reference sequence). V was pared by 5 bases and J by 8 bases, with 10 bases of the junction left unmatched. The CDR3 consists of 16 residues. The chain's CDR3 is CASSPFTGLAGDEQFF. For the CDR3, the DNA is TGTGCCAGCAGTCCTTTCACGGGACTAGCGGGCGATGAGCAGTTCTTC.

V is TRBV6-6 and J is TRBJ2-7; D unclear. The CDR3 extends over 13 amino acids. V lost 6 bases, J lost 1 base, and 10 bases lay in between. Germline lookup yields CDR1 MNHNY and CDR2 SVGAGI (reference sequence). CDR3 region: CASRGSSSYEQYF. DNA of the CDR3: TGTGCCAGCAGGGGCAGTAGTTCCTACGAGCAGTACTTC.

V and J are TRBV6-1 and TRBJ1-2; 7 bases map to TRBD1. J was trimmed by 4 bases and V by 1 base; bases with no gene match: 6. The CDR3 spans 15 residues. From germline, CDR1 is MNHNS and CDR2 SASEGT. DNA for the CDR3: TGTGCCAGCAGTGAAGAGTCAGCAGGGGGCTATGGCTACACCTTC. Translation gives CASSEESAGGYGYTF.

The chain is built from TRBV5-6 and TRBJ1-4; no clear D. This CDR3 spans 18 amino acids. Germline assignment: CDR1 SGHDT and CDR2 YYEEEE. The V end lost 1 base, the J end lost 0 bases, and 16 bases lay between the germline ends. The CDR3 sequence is CASSLMLPAGATNEKLFF. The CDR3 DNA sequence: TGTGCCAGCAGCTTGATGTTGCCGGCCGGGGCAACTAATGAAAAACTGTTTTTT.

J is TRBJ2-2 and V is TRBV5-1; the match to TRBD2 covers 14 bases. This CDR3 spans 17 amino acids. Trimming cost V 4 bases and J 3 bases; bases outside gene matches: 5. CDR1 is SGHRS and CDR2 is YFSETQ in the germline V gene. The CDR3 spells CASSVKTSGRDTGELFF. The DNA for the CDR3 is TGCGCCAGCAGCGTGAAGACTAGCGGGAGGGACACCGGGGAGCTGTTTTTT.

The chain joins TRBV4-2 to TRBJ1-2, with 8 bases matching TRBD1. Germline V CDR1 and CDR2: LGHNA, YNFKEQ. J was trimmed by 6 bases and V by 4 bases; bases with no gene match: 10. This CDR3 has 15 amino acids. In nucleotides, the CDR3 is TGTGCCAGCAGCCTCCATCCGGGACAGGAAGATGGCTACACCTTC. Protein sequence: CASSLHPGQEDGYTF.

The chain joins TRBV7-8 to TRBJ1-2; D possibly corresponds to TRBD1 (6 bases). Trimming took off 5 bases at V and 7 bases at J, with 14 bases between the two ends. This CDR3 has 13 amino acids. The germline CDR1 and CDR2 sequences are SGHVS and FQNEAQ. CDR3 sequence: CASSRDRNTGYTF. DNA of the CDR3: TGTGCCAGCAGCCGTGACAGGAATACTGGCTACACCTTC. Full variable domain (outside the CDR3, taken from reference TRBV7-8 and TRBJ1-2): GAGVSQSPRYKVAKRGQDVALRCDPISGHVSLFWYQQALGQGPEFLTYFQNEAQLDKSGLPSDRFFAERPEGSVSTLKIQRTQQEDSAVYLCASSRDRNTGYTFGSGTRLTVV.

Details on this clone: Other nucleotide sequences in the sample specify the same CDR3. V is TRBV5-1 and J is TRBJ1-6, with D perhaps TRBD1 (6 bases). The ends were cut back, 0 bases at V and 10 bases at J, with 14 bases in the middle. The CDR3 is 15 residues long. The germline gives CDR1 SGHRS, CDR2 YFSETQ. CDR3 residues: CASSLDRGRGSPLHF. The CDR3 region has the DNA TGCGCCAGCAGCTTGGATAGGGGGAGGGGCTCACCCCTCCACTTT.

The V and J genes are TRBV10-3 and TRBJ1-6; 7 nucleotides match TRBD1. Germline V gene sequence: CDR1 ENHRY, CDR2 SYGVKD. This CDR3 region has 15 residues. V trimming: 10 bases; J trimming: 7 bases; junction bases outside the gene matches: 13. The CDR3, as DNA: TGTGCCAGTGAGCGCGACAGGGAGGAAAATTCACCCCTCCACTTT. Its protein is CASERDREENSPLHF.

In nucleotides, the CDR3 is TGTGCCAGCAGTTTAGCGGGAGTGGAGACCCAGTACTTC. Translating gives CASSLAGVETQYF. The rearrangement joins TRBV6-5 to TRBJ2-5, with 9 bases that match TRBD2. The CDR3 spans 13 residues. The germline CDR1 and CDR2 sequences are MNHEY and SVGAGI. Trimming at V came to 4 bases and at J to 5 bases, leaving 2 bases not matched to a gene.

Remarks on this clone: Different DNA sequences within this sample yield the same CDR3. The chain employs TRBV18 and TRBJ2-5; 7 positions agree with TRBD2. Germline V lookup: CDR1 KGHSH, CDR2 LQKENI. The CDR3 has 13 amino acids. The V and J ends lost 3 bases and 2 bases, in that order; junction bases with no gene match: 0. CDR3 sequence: CASSPGGQETQYF. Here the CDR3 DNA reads TGTGCCAGCTCACCCGGGGGGCAAGAGACCCAGTACTTC.

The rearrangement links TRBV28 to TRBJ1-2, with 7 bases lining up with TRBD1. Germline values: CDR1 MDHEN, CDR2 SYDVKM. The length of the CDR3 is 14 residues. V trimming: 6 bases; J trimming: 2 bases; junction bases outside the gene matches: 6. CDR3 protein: CASSTGTANYGYTF. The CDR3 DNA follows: TGTGCCAGCAGCACCGGGACAGCCAACTATGGCTACACCTTC.

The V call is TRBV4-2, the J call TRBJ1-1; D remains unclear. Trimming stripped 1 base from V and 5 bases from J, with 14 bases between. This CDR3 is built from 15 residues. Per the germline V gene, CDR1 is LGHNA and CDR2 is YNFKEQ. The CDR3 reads CASSQGLGSETEAFF. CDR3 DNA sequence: TGTGCCAGCAGCCAAGGGCTGGGTTCGGAGACTGAAGCTTTCTTT.

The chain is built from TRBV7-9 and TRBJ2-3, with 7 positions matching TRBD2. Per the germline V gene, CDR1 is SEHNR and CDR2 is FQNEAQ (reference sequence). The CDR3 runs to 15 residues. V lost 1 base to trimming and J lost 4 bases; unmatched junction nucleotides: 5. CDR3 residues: CASSLEGGRADTQYF. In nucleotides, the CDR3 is TGTGCCAGCAGCTTAGAGGGAGGGAGGGCAGATACGCAGTATTTT.

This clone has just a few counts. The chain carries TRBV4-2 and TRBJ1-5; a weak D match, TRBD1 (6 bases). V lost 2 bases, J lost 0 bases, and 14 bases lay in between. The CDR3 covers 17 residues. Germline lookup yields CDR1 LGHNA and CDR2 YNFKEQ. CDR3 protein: CASSQPTGVYSNQPQHF. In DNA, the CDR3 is TGTGCCAGCAGCCAACCGACAGGAGTTTATAGCAATCAGCCCCAGCATTTT.

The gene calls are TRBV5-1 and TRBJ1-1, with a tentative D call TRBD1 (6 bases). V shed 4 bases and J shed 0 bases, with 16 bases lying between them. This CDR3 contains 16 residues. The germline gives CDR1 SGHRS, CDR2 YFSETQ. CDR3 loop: CASSEQGLGMNTEAFF. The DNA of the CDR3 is TGCGCCAGCAGCGAACAGGGACTAGGGATGAACACTGAAGCTTTCTTT.

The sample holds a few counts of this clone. The CDR3 region has the DNA TGTGCCAGTAGTTTGTTCGGACAGGGGGGAAAGTCTAACTATGGCTACACCTTC. The encoded protein is CASSLFGQGGKSNYGYTF. The rearrangement links TRBV19 to TRBJ1-2; 10 bases fit TRBD1. The CDR3 is 18 residues long. Germline CDR1 LNHDA, CDR2 SQIVND (reference sequence). V trimming: 5 bases; J trimming: 0 bases; junction bases outside the gene matches: 12.

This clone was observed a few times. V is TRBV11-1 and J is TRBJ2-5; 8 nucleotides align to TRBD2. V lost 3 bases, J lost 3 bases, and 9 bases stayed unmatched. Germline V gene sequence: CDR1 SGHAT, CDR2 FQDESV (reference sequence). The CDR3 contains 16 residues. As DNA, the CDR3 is TGTGCCAGCAGCTTCTCTATCGGGGGGGTAGAAGAGACCCAGTACTTC. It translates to CASSFSIGGVEETQYF.